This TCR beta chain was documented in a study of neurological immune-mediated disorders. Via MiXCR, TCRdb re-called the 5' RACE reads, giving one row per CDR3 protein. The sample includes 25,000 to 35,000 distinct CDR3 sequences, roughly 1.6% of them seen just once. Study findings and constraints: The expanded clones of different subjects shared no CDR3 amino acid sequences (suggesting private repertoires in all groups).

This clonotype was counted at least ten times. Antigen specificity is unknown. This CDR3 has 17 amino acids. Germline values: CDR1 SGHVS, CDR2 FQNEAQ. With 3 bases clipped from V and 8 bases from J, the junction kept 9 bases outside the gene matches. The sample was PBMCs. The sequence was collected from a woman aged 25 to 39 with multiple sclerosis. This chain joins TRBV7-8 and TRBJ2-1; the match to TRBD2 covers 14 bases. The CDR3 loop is CASSLAGTSGGRDEQFF. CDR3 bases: TGTGCCAGCAGCTTGGCCGGGACTAGCGGGGGCAGGGATGAGCAGTTCTTC.